A selection of T cell receptor beta chains follows, all from one sample in a study of cytomegalovirus exposure and HLA in healthy donors. Method: immunoSEQ multiplex PCR; TCRdb's copy keeps in-frame clones and lacks some. Of a few hundred thousand clones in the sample, about 89% are singletons; the top ten hold approximately 1%. Sample: PBMCs. The receptors stem from a woman aged 18 to 35 in good health and CMV-seronegative. Both conserved end residues are part of each CDR3. The order of the fields is J gene, clone size, V gene, D gene, CDR3 protein, CDR3 DNA. The D gene is left open where the match is weak. Clone size is shown for a subset of rows, as once, few, many or a class of expanded clone.

>TRBJ2-7|.|TRBV5-4|TRBD2
CASSRNPGTSGRGEQYF
TGTGCCAGCAGCCGTAATCCCGGGACTAGCGGGAGGGGCGAGCAGTACTTC
>TRBJ2-3|.|TRBV9|TRBD2
CASSVLAGGSTDTQYF
TGTGCCAGCAGCGTACTAGCGGGAGGAAGCACAGATACGCAGTATTTT
>TRBJ2-7|.|TRBV10-3|TRBD1
CASGQGFSYEQYF
TGTGCCAGCGGACAGGGTTTCTCCTACGAGCAGTACTTC
>TRBJ2-3|.|TRBV6-5|TRBD2
CASSFTSGSTDTQYF
TGTGCCAGCAGTTTCACTAGCGGAAGCACAGATACGCAGTATTTT
>TRBJ2-5|.|TRBV30|.
CAWSPMETQYF
TGTGCCTGGAGCCCTATGGAGACCCAGTACTTC
>TRBJ2-3|.|TRBV5-1|TRBD2
CASSLGCGPPLAGGHTQYF
TGCGCCAGCAGCTTGGGTTGTGGCCCCCCACTAGCGGGAGGGCATACGCAGTATTTT
>TRBJ2-7|.|TRBV6-5|.
CASSWSGFGEQYF
TGTGCCAGCAGTTGGAGTGGGTTCGGCGAGCAGTACTTC
>TRBJ1-2|.|TRBV6-1|TRBD1
CASTEWITGVGGYTF
TGTGCCAGCACTGAATGGATAACAGGGGTCGGCGGCTACACCTTC
>TRBJ2-7|.|TRBV7-9|.
CASSLVSGQSHEQYF
TGTGCCAGCAGCTTAGTTAGTGGACAGTCACACGAGCAGTACTTC
>TRBJ2-3|.|TRBV19|TRBD2
CATSGLAGGGAGTDTQYF
TGTGCCACCTCGGGACTAGCGGGAGGAGGGGCGGGCACAGATACGCAGTATTTT
>TRBJ2-1|.|TRBV6-5|.
CASSYAVGENCEQFF
TGTGCCAGCAGTTACGCGGTAGGCGAAAACTGTGAGCAGTTCTTC
>TRBJ2-7|few|TRBV7-8|TRBD2
CASSTSGVSYEQYF
TGTGCCAGCAGTACTAGCGGGGTCTCCTACGAGCAGTACTTC
>TRBJ1-5|.|TRBV5-6|TRBD1
CASSLTTGGINQPQHF
TGTGCCAGCAGCTTAACGACAGGGGGTATAAATCAGCCCCAGCATTTT
>TRBJ2-7|.|TRBV28|.
CASSSAPKPYEQYF
TGTGCCAGCAGTTCCGCCCCTAAACCCTACGAGCAGTACTTC
>TRBJ2-3|.|TRBV5-1|TRBD2
CASSFTLRGSGGDTQYF
TGCGCCAGCAGCTTCACCCTTCGCGGGAGTGGGGGAGATACGCAGTATTTT
>TRBJ2-7|.|TRBV5-4|TRBD1
CASSSPGTAENF
TGTGCCAGCAGCTCACCAGGGACAGCCGAGAACTTC
>TRBJ2-3|.|TRBV19|TRBD2
CASSMGLAGVTGTDTQYF
TGTGCCAGTAGTATGGGCCTAGCGGGAGTTACAGGCACAGATACGCAGTATTTT
>TRBJ1-5|.|TRBV27|TRBD1
CASSDRGVNQPQHF
TGTGCCAGCAGTGACAGGGGAGTCAATCAGCCCCAGCATTTT
>TRBJ2-1|once|TRBV5-4|.
CASSDGGLAYNEQFF
TGTGCCAGCAGCGACGGGGGGCTAGCGTACAATGAGCAGTTCTTC
>TRBJ2-1|many|TRBV14|.
CASGSGVAYNEQFF
TGTGCCAGCGGGTCGGGAGTCGCCTACAATGAGCAGTTCTTC
>TRBJ2-1|.|TRBV19|.
CASSRGRAHEQFF
TGTGCCAGTAGTAGAGGCAGGGCCCACGAGCAGTTCTTC
>TRBJ2-1|.|TRBV29-1|.
CSVGTGAYNEQFF
TGCAGCGTAGGGACTGGCGCCTACAATGAGCAGTTCTTC
>TRBJ2-7|.|TRBV9|.
CASSVQSRSEQYF
TGTGCCAGCAGCGTACAGTCTAGGTCGGAGCAGTACTTC
>TRBJ1-3|.|TRBV14|.
CASSQGRGIGNTIYF
TGTGCCAGCAGCCAAGGGCGGGGAATCGGAAACACCATATATTTT
>TRBJ2-1|.|TRBV19|TRBD2
CASSIAPAGANEQFF
TGTGCCAGTAGTATAGCCCCAGCGGGAGCCAATGAGCAGTTCTTC
>TRBJ2-1|.|TRBV9|.
CASGSQHNNEQFF
TGTGCCAGCGGTAGCCAGCATAACAATGAGCAGTTCTTC
>TRBJ2-7|.|TRBV6-1|.
CASRTGTWSYEQYF
TGTGCCAGCAGGACAGGTACGTGGAGCTACGAGCAGTACTTC
>TRBJ1-4|.|TRBV18|.
CASSLNRATNEKLFF
TGTGCCAGCTCCCTCAACAGGGCTACTAATGAAAAACTGTTTTTT
>TRBJ1-2|.|TRBV19|TRBD1
CASSDRGLGYGYTF
TGTGCCAGTAGTGACAGGGGACTGGGCTATGGCTACACCTTC
>TRBJ2-7|once|TRBV6-4|.
CASSDSSGDEQYF
TGTGCCAGCAGTGACTCGTCAGGGGACGAGCAGTACTTC
>TRBJ2-7|few|TRBV7-9|.
CASSQTEYEQYF
TGTGCCAGCAGCCAAACGGAGTACGAGCAGTACTTC
>TRBJ2-3|.|TRBV9|TRBD2
CASSAPGAASGSFSDTQYF
TGTGCCAGCAGCGCCCCAGGGGCGGCTAGCGGGAGTTTCTCAGATACGCAGTATTTT
>TRBJ2-4|.|TRBV5-6|TRBD2
CASSLLAGVNIQYF
TGTGCCAGCAGCTTATTAGCGGGAGTGAACATTCAGTACTTC
>TRBJ1-1|.|TRBV5-4|TRBD1
CASSFQQGRTEAFF
TGTGCCAGCAGCTTCCAACAGGGGAGGACTGAAGCTTTCTTT
>TRBJ2-1|.|TRBV28|TRBD1
CASKQGARYNEQFF
TGTGCCAGCAAGCAGGGGGCTCGGTACAATGAGCAGTTCTTC
>TRBJ2-1|.|TRBV6-5|.
CASSRDGTTQFF
TGTGCCAGCAGTCGGGACGGGACAACGCAGTTCTTC
>TRBJ1-1|.|TRBV2|.
CASRAGVAGNTEAFF
TGTGCCAGCAGGGCCGGGGTGGCGGGGAACACTGAAGCTTTCTTT
>TRBJ1-3|once|TRBV5-1|TRBD1
CASSLAVTGGAGNTIYF
TGCGCCAGCAGCTTGGCGGTGACAGGGGGCGCCGGAAACACCATATATTTT
>TRBJ1-3|.|TRBV30|TRBD1
CAWAEGAPGTIYF
TGTGCCTGGGCCGAGGGGGCTCCGGGCACCATATATTTT
>TRBJ2-3|.|TRBV2|TRBD2
CASSLGLAGPQYF
TGTGCCAGCAGCCTGGGACTAGCGGGACCGCAGTATTTT
>TRBJ2-1|.|TRBV5-1|.
CASSEGGLVDEQFF
TGCGCCAGCAGCGAGGGCGGCCTAGTGGATGAGCAGTTCTTC
>TRBJ1-2|.|TRBV30|.
CAWSVKVESYTF
TGTGCCTGGAGTGTAAAAGTCGAGAGCTACACCTTC
>TRBJ2-3|.|TRBV5-1|TRBD2
CASSLGLAGTDTQYF
TGCGCCAGCAGCTTGGGGCTAGCGGGCACAGATACGCAGTATTTT
>TRBJ2-1|.|TRBV7-9|.
CASSSPLNEQFF
TGTGCCAGCAGCTCTCCCCTGAATGAGCAGTTCTTC
>TRBJ1-1|.|TRBV9|.
CASSPLTVNTEAFF
TGTGCCAGCAGCCCCCTCACAGTGAACACTGAAGCTTTCTTT
>TRBJ2-6|.|TRBV7-9|.
CASSLGADGANVLTF
TGTGCCAGCAGCTTGGGAGCTGATGGGGCCAACGTCCTGACTTTC
>TRBJ2-7|.|TRBV11-3|TRBD1
CASSLDGTDNEQYF
TGTGCCAGCAGCTTAGATGGGACAGATAACGAGCAGTACTTC
>TRBJ1-1|once|TRBV12-5|TRBD1
CASGPGQGTAEAFF
TGTGCTAGTGGCCCGGGACAGGGGACCGCTGAAGCTTTCTTT
>TRBJ2-5|once|TRBV14|TRBD2
CASSRPSGHQETQYF
TGTGCCAGCAGCCGTCCTAGCGGACACCAAGAGACCCAGTACTTC
>TRBJ2-7|.|TRBV27|TRBD1
CASSSYRGEYEQYF
TGTGCCAGCAGTTCTTACAGGGGCGAGTACGAGCAGTACTTC
>TRBJ2-5|.|TRBV2|.
CAIPSVAVQETQYF
TGTGCCATCCCGTCGGTAGCGGTCCAAGAGACCCAGTACTTC
>TRBJ2-7|.|TRBV5-6|TRBD2
CASSLVLAGGYEQYF
TGTGCCAGCAGCTTGGTGCTAGCGGGAGGATACGAGCAGTACTTC